This passage covers 24 T cell receptor beta chains from one sample sequenced in a study of shared clonotypes between healthy human individuals. Only in-frame clones appear in the TCRdb table, and some are missing; sequencing was by immunoSEQ multiplex PCR. Of more than 1,200,000 clones in the sample, less than 99% were seen once. Sequenced input: naive CD4+ T cells sorted from blood. Regarding subset: CD45RA+ positively selected. These receptors all come from a man aged 30 to 45 in good health.

The chain uses TRBV5-4 and TRBJ2-7, with 9 bases that match TRBD2. After removal of 4 bases from V and 5 bases from J, the junction contained 7 bases not matched to a gene. The V gene's germline CDR1 is SGHNT and CDR2 YYREEE (reference sequence). This CDR3 region has 14 residues. Here the CDR3 DNA reads TGTGCCAGCAGCCGCGGGACTAGCTTTCACGAGCAGTACTTC. Protein: CASSRGTSFHEQYF.

Remarks on this clone: Distinct nucleotide sequences in the sample also encode this CDR3. The V call is TRBV28, the J call TRBJ1-2; D is uncertain. V lost 5 bases and J 2 bases, leaving 9 bases between the germline ends. Germline V lookup: CDR1 MDHEN, CDR2 SYDVKM. The CDR3 is made up of 13 amino acids. As DNA, the CDR3 is TGTGCCAGCAGTACAACAGTAAACTATGGCTACACCTTC. Amino acids: CASSTTVNYGYTF.

J is TRBJ2-7 and V is TRBV27; D unresolved. The V gene lost 3 bases and the J gene lost 0 bases, with 9 bases spanning the gap. Germline lookup yields CDR1 MNHEY and CDR2 SMNVEV (reference sequence). The length of the CDR3 is 14 residues. The CDR3 loop reads CASSFVDTSYEQYF. The CDR3 coding sequence is TGTGCCAGCAGTTTCGTCGACACCTCCTACGAGCAGTACTTC.

The chain links TRBV11-3 to TRBJ1-1; TRBD1 agrees at 8 bases. The CDR3 totals 13 residues. The germline V gene has CDR1 SGHNT and CDR2 YENEEA. V shed 5 bases and J 5 bases; nucleotides not matched to a gene: 4. CDR3 sequence (DNA): TGTGCCAGCAGCCAGGACAGGGCGACTGAAGCTTTCTTT. This gives the protein CASSQDRATEAFF.

The V gene is TRBV10-1, the J gene TRBJ2-7; D unresolved. The CDR3 has 12 residues. Germline CDR1 is WNHNN and CDR2 is SYGVQD (reference sequence). Trimming pared 3 bases from V and 4 bases from J, leaving 7 bases between. CDR3 DNA sequence: TGCGCCAGCAGTGAACGGCCTTACGAGCAGTACTTC. It translates to CASSERPYEQYF.

The chain links TRBV19 to TRBJ1-2; possible D gene TRBD1, 6 bases. The CDR3 sequence is 14 residues long. V was pared by 7 bases and J by 6 bases, with 18 bases between. Germline V lookup: CDR1 LNHDA, CDR2 SQIVND (reference sequence). CDR3 protein: CASKQGLLPDGYTF. CDR3 DNA sequence: TGTGCCAGTAAACAGGGATTATTACCTGATGGCTACACCTTC. The full variable domain, with the rest looked up from reference TRBV19 and TRBJ1-2, is DGGITQSPKYLFRKEGQNVTLSCEQNLNHDAMYWYRQDPGQGLRLIYYSQIVNDFQKGDIAEGYSVSREKKESFPLTVTSAQKNPTAFYLCASKQGLLPDGYTFGSGTRLTVV.

CDR3 sequence: CSVWTSFTDTQYF. CDR3 sequence (DNA): TGCAGCGTTTGGACTAGCTTCACAGATACGCAGTATTTT. The rearrangement links TRBV29-1 to TRBJ2-3; 8 bases map to TRBD2. Germline V gene sequence: CDR1 SQVTM, CDR2 ANQGSEA. V gave up 5 bases and J gave up 2 bases; unmatched junction bases: 3. The CDR3 is 13 residues long.

In DNA form, the CDR3 reads TGTGCCAGCAGCTTAGTGTGGGGGGCCCCGAACACCGGGGAGCTGTTTTTT. The encoded protein is CASSLVWGAPNTGELFF. The V gene is TRBV11-3, the J gene TRBJ2-2, with D perhaps matching TRBD1 or TRBD2 (6 bases each). From germline, CDR1 is SGHNT and CDR2 YENEEA. The ends were cut back, 1 base at V and 0 bases at J, with 12 bases in the middle. CDR3 length: 17 amino acids.

Remarks on this clone: Other DNA sequences in the same sample also yield this CDR3. The chain uses TRBV18 and TRBJ2-1, with 9 nucleotides matching TRBD2. This CDR3 spans 15 amino acids. The germline V gene has CDR1 KGHSH and CDR2 LQKENI. Trimming removed 3 bases from V and 7 bases from J; junction bases left unmatched: 7. The CDR3 spells CASSPVSGSRNEQFF. CDR3 DNA sequence: TGTGCCAGCTCACCGGTTAGCGGGAGCAGAAATGAGCAGTTCTTC.

This rearrangement joins TRBV6-1 to TRBJ1-1; D is undetermined. The CDR3 contains 13 residues. V dropped 6 bases and J dropped 4 bases, with 12 bases sitting between them. The V gene's germline CDR1 is MNHNS and CDR2 SASEGT. The CDR3 DNA follows: TGTGCCAGCAGCCTCGAGGCGAGCACTGAAGCTTTCTTT. Translation: CASSLEASTEAFF.

The V call is TRBV19, the J call TRBJ2-7, with D perhaps TRBD2 (6 bases). V lost 3 bases and J lost 3, with 9 bases in between. Germline V gene lookup returns CDR1 LNHDA and CDR2 SQIVND (reference sequence). CDR3 length: 13 residues. The CDR3 sequence: CASSITGGYEQYF. In DNA form, the CDR3 reads TGTGCCAGTAGTATTACCGGGGGCTACGAGCAGTACTTC.

The gene calls are TRBV2 and TRBJ2-3; 7 nucleotides align to TRBD2. Germline CDR1 is SNHLY and CDR2 is FYNNEI. CDR3 size: 15 residues. V trimming: 0 bases; J trimming: 6 bases; junction bases outside the gene matches: 6. The CDR3 nucleotides read TGTGCCAGCAGTGAAGCGGGAGCGGGAATGGATACGCAGTATTTT. This gives the protein CASSEAGAGMDTQYF. The full variable domain, rest sourced from reference TRBV2 and TRBJ2-3, is EPEVTQTPSHQVTQMGQEVILRCVPISNHLYFYWYRQILGQKVEFLVSFYNNEISEKSEIFDDQFSVERPDGSNFTLKIRSTKLEDSAMYFCASSEAGAGMDTQYFGPGTRLTVL.

Details on this clone: The same CDR3 can be traced to other DNA sequences in this sample. The chain combines TRBV18 with TRBJ1-1; D unresolved. The V gene lost 3 bases and the J gene lost 1 base, with 6 bases spanning the gap. The CDR3 loop spans 13 amino acids. CDR1 and CDR2 (germline): KGHSH, LQKENI. The DNA for the CDR3 is TGTGCCAGCTCACCGAAGGCGAACACTGAAGCTTTCTTT. It translates to CASSPKANTEAFF.

The chain couples TRBV19 to TRBJ2-5, with unresolved D. V lost 0 bases, J lost 9 bases, and 23 bases lay in between. The CDR3 is made up of 17 amino acids. Germline assignment: CDR1 LNHDA and CDR2 SQIVND (reference sequence). The CDR3 coding sequence is TGTGCCAGTAGTATAGATTTTTGGAGTCAGGCCCGTGGAGCCCAGTACTTC. This translates into CASSIDFWSQARGAQYF.

With regard to this clone: Other DNA variants within this sample encode the same CDR3. The chain carries TRBV7-2 and TRBJ2-1; D perhaps matches TRBD1 (7 bases). This CDR3 is built from 16 residues. Looked up from germline, CDR1 is SGHTA and CDR2 is FQGNSA. With 1 base removed from V and 1 base from J, the gap between germline ends came to 11 bases. This CDR3 is CASSLVAGGSYNEQFF. The CDR3 DNA sequence: TGTGCCAGCAGCTTAGTGGCAGGGGGGTCCTACAATGAGCAGTTCTTC.

For this clone: Other DNA variants within this sample encode the same CDR3. This rearrangement joins TRBV18 to TRBJ1-5; weak D call: TRBD1 (5 bases). Germline V gene sequence: CDR1 KGHSH, CDR2 LQKENI. V was cut by 3 bases and J by 1 base, with 10 bases left in between. The CDR3 is 15 residues long. The CDR3 DNA reads TGTGCCAGCTCACCTGGGGGGATAAGCAATCAGCCCCAGCATTTT. Translated, it gives CASSPGGISNQPQHF.

The V call is TRBV9, the J call TRBJ2-7; perhaps TRBD1 as D (5 bases). From germline, CDR1 is SGDLS and CDR2 YYNGEE. CDR3 length equals 15 residues. With 0 bases removed from V and 3 bases from J, the gap between germline ends came to 13 bases. The CDR3 bases are TGTGCCAGCAGCGTAGGGCAGGGAATTGACTACGAGCAGTACTTC. Its translation is CASSVGQGIDYEQYF. Combining the CDR3 with reference TRBV9 and TRBJ2-7 gives the whole variable domain DSGVTQTPKHLITATGQRVTLRCSPRSGDLSVYWYQQSLDQGLQFLIQYYNGEERAKGNILERFSAQQFPDLHSELNLSSLELGDSALYFCASSVGQGIDYEQYFGPGTRLTVT.

This chain joins TRBV5-1 and TRBJ2-2; D may be TRBD1 (5 bases). V lost 0 bases, J lost 6 bases, and 12 bases lay in between. This CDR3 comprises 15 residues. Germline V gene sequence: CDR1 SGHRS, CDR2 YFSETQ. Here the CDR3 DNA reads TGCGCCAGCAGCTTGGTGCCAGGGCTCGCCGGGGAGCTGTTTTTT. Its translation is CASSLVPGLAGELFF.

This chain uses TRBV11-2 with TRBJ2-7; weak D call: TRBD2 (5 bases). The ends were cut back, 3 bases at V and 6 bases at J, with 12 bases in the middle. This CDR3 contains 13 residues. Germline assignment: CDR1 SGHAT and CDR2 FQNNGV. The DNA for the CDR3 is TGTGCCAGCAGCTTTCACGGGGTGGGCGAGCAGTACTTC. It encodes CASSFHGVGEQYF.

The chain recombines TRBV10-1 with TRBJ2-1; D might be TRBD2 (6 bases). Germline values: CDR1 WNHNN, CDR2 SYGVQD (reference sequence). The V end lost 3 bases, the J end lost 9 bases, and 18 bases lay between the germline ends. The length of the CDR3 is 15 residues. Written as DNA, the CDR3 is TGCGCCAGCAGTGACTCGGGGGACTTCCGTAGTGAGCAGTTCTTC. Translated: CASSDSGDFRSEQFF.

CDR3 sequence reads: CASSLESTQYF. Written as DNA, the CDR3 is TGTGCCAGCAGCTTGGAGTCGACCCAGTACTTC. The J gene is TRBJ2-5, the V gene TRBV11-2; D is unclear. Between the trimmed V and J ends, which lost 3 bases and 7 bases, there was a span of 6 bases. This CDR3 is 11 amino acids long. Germline CDR1 reads SGHAT; CDR2 reads FQNNGV.

The chain combines TRBV7-8 with TRBJ2-2; TRBD2 agrees at 10 bases. The trim removed 2 bases at V and 7 bases at J, leaving 10 bases unmatched. The germline gives CDR1 SGHVS, CDR2 FQNEAQ. The CDR3 runs 17 residues. The CDR3 region is CASSLLAGVKRGGELFF. The CDR3 DNA is TGTGCCAGCAGCTTACTAGCGGGAGTGAAACGTGGCGGGGAGCTGTTTTTT.

The V call is TRBV28, the J call TRBJ1-2; 9 nucleotides agree with TRBD1. V dropped 2 bases and J dropped 8; count of bases not matched to a gene: 6. The CDR3 covers 14 residues. Germline CDR1 and CDR2: MDHEN and SYDVKM. Written as DNA, the CDR3 is TGTGCCAGCAGTTTACCGGGACAGGGTTCAGGCTACACCTTC. Amino acid sequence: CASSLPGQGSGYTF.

The chain uses TRBV28 and TRBJ1-1; D is unresolved. Germline V CDR1 and CDR2: MDHEN, SYDVKM. Trimming removed 10 bases at V and 0 bases at J, with 12 bases between. The CDR3 is 13 residues long. The CDR3 here is CATHEIMNTEAFF. As DNA, the CDR3 is TGTGCCACCCACGAGATCATGAACACTGAAGCTTTCTTT.